This T cell receptor beta chain was observed in a study of human T cells and chemical hapten exposure. Study details: All patients underwent weekly scalp dosing with diphenylcyclopropenone for the full approximately 25-week study. DPC (0.01%) was patch tested on the upper back and read at 6 days.

As the library was built, unique molecular identifiers were attached to individual cDNA molecules. Via MiXCR, TCRdb re-called the RACE reads, giving one row per CDR3 protein. The sample has around 100,000 distinct CDR3 sequences, 11% seen once. Regarding time point: patch test 1, 2 weeks after DPC sensitization. The treatment: therapeutic diphenylcyclopropenone sensitization with weekly scalp DPC. Someone pulled total RNA out of unfractionated whole blood. Germline CDR1 LGHDT, CDR2 YNNKEL (reference sequence). Trimming shortened V by 4 bases and J by 3 bases, and 12 bases separated the two germline ends. The CDR3 totals 15 residues. In its sample, this clonotype was seen many times.

The chain carries TRBV3-1 and TRBJ1-4; maybe TRBD1 (6 bases). The material sequenced was whole blood, taken in connection with sensitization to the hapten diphenylcyclopropenone (DPC). This TCR was recovered from a woman in her thirties or forties with alopecia areata. Some clones in this sample may be carry-over from other donors' samples. CDR3 sequence: CASSLQGTANEKLFF. The CDR3 DNA sequence: TGTGCCAGCAGCCTACAGGGAACCGCTAATGAAAAACTGTTTTTT.